These T cell receptor beta chains were read from a single sample in a study of shared clonotypes between healthy human individuals. The method was immunoSEQ multiplex PCR; TCRdb's version includes in-frame clones alone and lacks a portion of them. The sample holds 2.5 million or so clones, roughly nine tenths seen once. Sequenced input: naive CD4+ T cells sorted from blood. These receptors all come from a man aged 18 to 29 in good health. Both conserved end residues are part of each CDR3. D genes are given only for firm matches. Only part of the rows carry a size: once, few, many, or a class if the clone is expanded.

j_gene	v_gene	d_gene	abundance	CDR3aa
TRBJ2-5	TRBV18	TRBD2	-	CASSTSGRVIGETQYF
TRBJ2-3	TRBV11-2	-	-	CASRPTAPAQYF
TRBJ2-3	TRBV11-2	TRBD2	-	CASRGGRGLRDTQYF
TRBJ2-6	TRBV5-6	-	-	CASSLGQGGSGANVLTF
TRBJ1-1	TRBV5-4	TRBD1	-	CASSLGGQGASNTEAFF
TRBJ1-1	TRBV11-3	-	-	CASSPYGESTEAFF
TRBJ1-4	TRBV14	-	-	CASSQVFGIKLFF
TRBJ1-6	TRBV2	TRBD1	-	CASSGGTGGRLNSPLHF
TRBJ2-4	TRBV30	TRBD1	-	CAWSTTGINIQYF
TRBJ2-5	TRBV4-1	TRBD1	-	CASSRGQGTIQSQETQYF
TRBJ1-2	TRBV5-1	TRBD1	-	CASSTGRHGYTF
TRBJ2-7	TRBV9	TRBD1	-	CASSVGGPTGSYEQYF
TRBJ2-3	TRBV5-1	-	-	CASSRWTASTDTQYF
TRBJ2-3	TRBV5-6	-	-	CASSPRLVSANTQYF
TRBJ2-5	TRBV6-6	TRBD1	-	CASSYDRGPVETQYF
TRBJ1-5	TRBV7-2	-	-	CASSPKIGNQPQHF
TRBJ2-2	TRBV18	-	-	CASSPGGQSTGELFF
TRBJ1-4	TRBV14	TRBD1	-	CASSQGDRGVSNEKLFF
TRBJ2-7	TRBV7-9	-	-	CASSLGAGNSYEQYF
-	TRBV5-1	TRBD1	-	CASSWGQGFPSEQYF
TRBJ1-2	TRBV14	TRBD1	-	CASSRTGTAYGYTF
TRBJ2-7	TRBV7-2	-	once	CASSPRPPYEQYF
TRBJ2-7	TRBV7-2	TRBD2	-	CASSSREAGGYEQYF
TRBJ1-5	TRBV6-5	-	-	CASSSGYPVNQPQHF
TRBJ2-5	TRBV4-1	TRBD1	-	CASSQWDRGETQYF
TRBJ1-2	TRBV19	TRBD1	-	CATMTGEGYTF
TRBJ2-5	TRBV30	TRBD1	-	CAWSVLQGASETQYF
TRBJ2-5	TRBV10-1	-	-	CASSESGGQETQYF
TRBJ2-1	TRBV5-1	-	-	CASSAQGNEQFF
TRBJ1-2	TRBV6-5	TRBD1	-	CASREGADGYTF
TRBJ2-2	TRBV11-2	-	-	CASSALGPGELFF
TRBJ1-5	TRBV21-1	-	-	CASSKETAGQPPPGNQPQHF
TRBJ1-5	TRBV5-1	-	-	CASRIRQGTRNQPQHF
TRBJ1-5	TRBV27	-	-	CASSLSGGVQPQHF
TRBJ2-3	TRBV5-1	-	-	CASSLYRDTDTQYF
TRBJ1-1	TRBV6-5	TRBD1	-	CASSFQGTGSTEAFF
TRBJ1-2	TRBV18	-	-	CASSPLSGTDGYTF
TRBJ2-7	TRBV5-1	-	-	CASSLNVGNEQYF
TRBJ1-5	TRBV18	TRBD1	-	CASSQEGGGNQPQHF
TRBJ1-5	TRBV6-5	TRBD1	-	CASSKPGQGNQPQHF
TRBJ2-5	TRBV5-1	TRBD1	-	CASSRPTGGEETQYF
TRBJ1-2	TRBV19	-	-	CASSTGRDYGYTF
TRBJ2-7	TRBV10-3	TRBD1	once	CASSRQGSYEQYF
TRBJ2-5	TRBV5-5	-	once	CASSSGETQYF